This paragraph reports one TCR beta chain. Authors' analysis steps: Nucleated cell number was recorded as an estimate derived from reference gene primer amplification. The data were produced by immunoSEQ multiplex PCR, yet TCRdb's version contains in-frame clones alone and is incomplete. The V and J calls and clone size are taken from that table; D and trimming were inferred from the DNA. Here the sample spans around 360,000 clones, approximately 87% being singletons. These data originate in a study of blood T cell repertoires in COVID-19. Study details: PBMCs, B-cell-depleted T cells, or T cells provided the cDNA or gDNA that made up the material.

The germline V gene has CDR1 SQVTM and CDR2 ANQGSEA. J gave up 4 bases and V 7 bases, and 2 bases lay outside the gene matches. This CDR3 spans 12 amino acids. The sequence derives from a woman aged 30 to 39 with COVID-19, enrolled during active disease. This chain connects TRBV29-1 to TRBJ1-5, with 9 bases that match TRBD1. Sequenced: peripheral blood. The CDR3 region is CSAGQGNQPQHF. The DNA of the CDR3 is TGCAGCGCCGGACAGGGGAATCAGCCCCAGCATTTT.